One sample yielded the 10 T cell receptor beta chains listed below, sequenced in a study of T-cell memory formation after mild COVID-19. TCRdb independently ran MiXCR on the 5' RACE reads; one entry per CDR3 protein. The sample carries roughly 35,000 distinct CDR3 sequences, under 8% recorded once. Sample: PBMCs or a T cell subset sorted from them (not recorded which). The origin of the receptors is a man younger than 35 who had mild COVID-19 (a few samples of this study predate the infection). Cell type and time point are not known.

V is TRBV5-1 and J is TRBJ1-1; tentatively, D is TRBD1 (6 bases). Deletions cut 7 bases from V and 4 bases from J, with 14 bases between. The CDR3 contains 13 residues. Germline V gives CDR1 SGHRS, CDR2 YFSETQ. This chain's CDR3 is CASSPRGITEAFF. CDR3 DNA sequence: TGCGCCAGCTCGCCAAGGGGGATCACTGAAGCTTTCTTT. The full variable domain, with the rest looked up from reference TRBV5-1 and TRBJ1-1, is KAGVTQTPRYLIKTRGQQVTLSCSPISGHRSVSWYQQTPGQGLQFLFEYFSETQRNKGNFPGRFSGRQFSNSRSEMNVSTLELGDSALYLCASSPRGITEAFFGQGTRLTVV.

This clonotype was observed at least ten times. The V gene is TRBV7-2, the J gene TRBJ1-3; TRBD1 is a possible D gene (6 bases). V was clipped by 6 bases and J by 4 bases, with 13 bases between them. Germline V lookup: CDR1 SGHTA, CDR2 FQGNSA. This CDR3 is 14 amino acids long. CDR3 amino acids: CASRPTGIGNTIYF. CDR3 in DNA: TGTGCCAGCAGACCTACAGGGATCGGAAACACCATATATTTT.

This clonotype was picked up many times. V and J are TRBV20-1 and TRBJ2-2; 12 positions agree with TRBD2. J gave up 6 bases and V 0 bases, and 2 bases lay outside the gene matches. CDR3 length equals 15 residues. The germline CDR1 and CDR2 sequences are DFQATT and SNEGSKA (reference sequence). CDR3 DNA: TGCAGTGCTAGAGATCCTAGCGGGGGGGCCGGGGAGCTGTTTTTT. Residues: CSARDPSGGAGELFF.

This clonotype was counted ten times or more. The CDR3 here is CASSPDPGRTYNSPLHF. CDR3 sequence (DNA): TGCGCCAGCAGCCCGGACCCAGGAAGGACCTATAATTCACCCCTCCACTTT. The rearrangement links TRBV4-3 to TRBJ1-6; unclear D gene. Germline CDR1 LGHNA, CDR2 YSLEER. V lost 4 bases and J lost 2, with 15 bases in between. This CDR3 is built from 17 residues.

Many counts were recorded for this clonotype. The chain recombines TRBV20-1 with TRBJ2-3; 10 bases agree with TRBD2. Germline V gene lookup returns CDR1 DFQATT and CDR2 SNEGSKA (reference sequence). Trimming cost V 3 bases and J 3 bases; bases outside gene matches: 12. The CDR3 consists of 17 residues. CDR3 in DNA: TGCAGTGCTAGCGGACTTATAGCTAGCGGGGGTACAGATACGCAGTATTTT. This sequence encodes CSASGLIASGGTDTQYF.

At least ten counts were recorded for this clonotype. V gene TRBV4-2 combines with J gene TRBJ2-7; D gene uncertain. Germline V gene lookup returns CDR1 LGHNA and CDR2 YNFKEQ. The CDR3 is 14 residues long. V lost 0 bases and J lost 3, with 9 bases in between. The CDR3 spells CASSQDLLYYEQYF. CDR3 DNA: TGTGCCAGCAGCCAAGATTTACTTTACTACGAGCAGTACTTC.

In this sample, this clonotype turned up many times. This chain joins TRBV20-1 and TRBJ2-7, with 8 bases lining up with TRBD2. The ends lost 6 bases at V and 4 bases at J; junction bases unmatched: 8. Germline V gene data show CDR1 as DFQATT and CDR2 as SNEGSKA (reference sequence). This CDR3 is 13 amino acids long. Written as DNA, the CDR3 is TGCAGTGCCCGGGAGGGGGACCTATACGAGCAGTACTTC. Its translation is CSAREGDLYEQYF.

This clonotype was counted between two and nine times. The J gene is TRBJ2-7, the V gene TRBV28, with D uncertain. V was cut by 5 bases and J by 0 bases, with 14 bases left in between. The CDR3 has 15 amino acids. The germline V gene encodes CDR1 MDHEN and CDR2 SYDVKM. The CDR3 bases are TGTGCCAGCAGTCAAGGGCATCCTCTCTCCTACGAGCAGTACGTC. It encodes CASSQGHPLSYEQYV.

This clonotype was seen ten or more times. The rearrangement uses TRBV7-2 and TRBJ2-7, with D perhaps given as TRBD1 or TRBD2 (6 bases each). V was cut by 1 base and J by 6 bases, with 10 bases left in between. This CDR3 region has 13 residues. Looked up from germline, CDR1 is SGHTA and CDR2 is FQGNSA. The CDR3 region has the DNA TGTGCCAGCAGCTTAGTAGGAGGGGGCGAGCAGTACTTC. It codes for CASSLVGGGEQYF.

V usage is TRBV6-2 or TRBV6-3 and J usage is TRBJ2-5; no clear D gene. CDR3 length: 15 amino acids. Trimming cost V 3 bases and J 0 bases, with 11 bases left between them. Germline CDR1 is MNHEY and CDR2 is SVGEGT. CDR3: CASSYGLRYQETQYF. The CDR3 DNA sequence: TGTGCCAGCAGTTATGGGCTTCGGTACCAAGAGACCCAGTACTTC.